These 29 T cell receptor beta chains were all obtained from the same sample, sequenced in a study of cytomegalovirus exposure and HLA in healthy donors (dated by TCRdb to the late 2010s). Library generation was performed with the immunoSEQ multiplex PCR assay. For the multiplex PCR, a mixture combining 60 forward primers for TCR Vbeta segments and 13 reverse primers for TCR Jbeta segments was used. TCRdb took over this immuneACCESS table, retaining in-frame rearrangements with V and J assigned. Such tables are incomplete; in checked studies, under half of the missing clones stem from an unresolved V gene, and the remainder is unexplained. In this sample the table shows under 150,000 clones, around 78% of which occur a single time. The leading ten clones occupy around 3% of the sample. The sequenced sample was PBMCs. All receptors come from a man aged 35 to 55 in good health and CMV-seropositive.

The J gene is TRBJ1-1, the V gene TRBV14; D is undetermined. The CDR3 consists of 13 residues. Looked up from germline, CDR1 is SGHDN and CDR2 is FVKESK. Trimming shortened V by 2 bases and J by 3 bases, and 7 bases separated the two germline ends. This CDR3 is CASSQQEDTEAFF. CDR3 nucleotide sequence: TGTGCCAGCAGCCAACAGGAGGACACTGAAGCTTTCTTT.

The chain recombines TRBV19 with TRBJ2-5; a weak D match, TRBD1 (5 bases). V was cut by 3 bases and J by 3 bases, with 8 bases left in between. CDR1 is LNHDA and CDR2 is SQIVND in the germline V gene (reference sequence). This CDR3 has 13 residues. CDR3 region: CASSIGREETQYF. The CDR3 DNA reads as TGTGCCAGTAGTATTGGCAGGGAAGAGACCCAGTACTTC.

The gene calls are TRBV6-5 and TRBJ1-1; 7 bases are shared with TRBD1. Looked up from germline, CDR1 is MNHEY and CDR2 is SVGAGI. The CDR3 sequence is 14 residues long. The trim removed 7 bases at V and 4 bases at J, leaving 9 bases unmatched. CDR3 sequence (DNA): TGTGCCAGCACCTACGCAGGGGGTGGCACTGAAGCTTTCTTT. It yields the protein CASTYAGGGTEAFF.

Turning to this clone: The junction departs from germline at one end; a sequencing error may be responsible. DNA for the CDR3: TGTTCCAGCAGCTCCCGGGCTGGGGAGGGCTACACCTTC. The encoded protein is CSSSSRAGEGYTF. V usage is TRBV7-9 and J usage is TRBJ1-2, with D unclear. CDR3 length: 13 amino acids. The germline gives CDR1 SEHNR, CDR2 FQNEAQ (reference sequence).

The rearrangement uses TRBV5-1 and TRBJ2-7, with D maybe TRBD1 (6 bases). Trimming removed 4 bases from V and 3 bases from J, with 11 bases in between. The CDR3 has 13 amino acids. In germline, CDR1 is SGHRS, CDR2 YFSETQ. In DNA form, the CDR3 reads TGCGCCAGCAGCCGCCCGGACAGCTACGAGCAGTACTTC. Amino acids: CASSRPDSYEQYF.

This chain joins TRBV28 and TRBJ1-2; the D is unclear. The CDR3 runs to 13 residues. Trimming left V 3 bases short and J 5 bases short, with 10 bases between. Germline assignment: CDR1 MDHEN and CDR2 SYDVKM. This CDR3 is CASSFESRYGYTF. DNA of the CDR3: TGTGCCAGCAGTTTTGAGAGCCGATATGGCTACACCTTC.

The rearrangement uses TRBV9 and TRBJ2-2, with 8 bases aligning to TRBD2. Per the germline V gene, CDR1 is SGDLS and CDR2 is YYNGEE. J was trimmed by 4 bases and V by 5 bases; bases with no gene match: 13. This CDR3 spans 17 amino acids. The DNA for the CDR3 is TGTGCCAGCAGTGCTATTTTTAGCGGGAAACGCACCGGGGAGCTGTTTTTT. It is translated as CASSAIFSGKRTGELFF. Variable domain in full (rest from reference TRBV9 and TRBJ2-2): DSGVTQTPKHLITATGQRVTLRCSPRSGDLSVYWYQQSLDQGLQFLIQYYNGEERAKGNILERFSAQQFPDLHSELNLSSLELGDSALYFCASSAIFSGKRTGELFFGEGSRLTVL.

CDR3 sequence (DNA): TGTGCCAGCAGTTCAGGCAGCTTACAGCCCCAGCATTTT. Amino acids: CASSSGSLQPQHF. This sequence joins TRBV6-5 and TRBJ1-5, with D hard to call. This CDR3 contains 13 residues. From germline, CDR1 is MNHEY and CDR2 SVGAGI. The germline V and J ends were trimmed by 4 bases and 7 bases, with 11 bases remaining between them.

This chain joins TRBV28 and TRBJ1-4; tentatively, D is TRBD1 (5 bases). The CDR3 loop spans 17 amino acids. In germline, CDR1 is MDHEN, CDR2 SYDVKM. The ends were cut back, 4 bases at V and 3 bases at J, with 18 bases in the middle. Written as DNA, the CDR3 is TGTGCCAGCAGTTCCGGATTATTGACAGTCTCTAATGAAAAACTGTTTTTT. It specifies CASSSGLLTVSNEKLFF.

The chain links TRBV5-1 to TRBJ2-7; TRBD2 aligns across 8 bases. The trim removed 0 bases at V and 3 bases at J, leaving 5 bases unmatched. The CDR3 covers 15 residues. CDR1 is SGHRS, CDR2 YFSETQ, per germline. The CDR3 region has the DNA TGCGCCAGCAGCTTGGGTAGCGGGATACTCTACGAGCAGTACTTC. Residues: CASSLGSGILYEQYF.

This sequence joins TRBV28 and TRBJ1-5; D unresolved. Germline V CDR1 and CDR2: MDHEN, SYDVKM. V was trimmed by 5 bases and J by 5 bases, leaving 7 bases between them. The CDR3 consists of 12 residues. CDR3 bases: TGTGCCAGCAGTGAGGTTGATCAGCCCCAGCATTTT. Translated: CASSEVDQPQHF.

This chain uses TRBV27 with TRBJ2-7, with 7 bases aligning to TRBD1. The CDR3 has 14 residues. Trimming cost V 7 bases and J 2 bases; bases outside gene matches: 8. Germline V gene sequence: CDR1 MNHEY, CDR2 SMNVEV (reference sequence). As DNA, the CDR3 is TGTGCCAGCAACCTAGGGACAGACACCTACGAGCAGTACTTC. It is translated as CASNLGTDTYEQYF.

Note on this clone: The junction does not match germline at one end; this may be a read error. V and J are TRBV7-9 and TRBJ1-1; D not certain. CDR1 and CDR2 (germline): SEHNR, FQNEAQ (reference sequence). The CDR3 loop spans 12 amino acids. In nucleotides, the CDR3 is TGTTCCAGCAGCTTAGCAGCCGGGGAAGCTTTCTTT. This sequence encodes CSSSLAAGEAFF. Using reference TRBV7-9 and TRBJ1-1 for the parts outside the CDR3, the full variable domain is DTGVSQNPRHKITKRGQNVTFRCDPISEHNRLYWYRQTLGQGPEFLTYFQNEAQLEKSRLLSDRFSAERPKGSFSTLEIQRTEQGDSAMYLCSSSLAAGEAFFGQGTRLTVV.

V gene TRBV30 combines with J gene TRBJ2-5; 15 bases fit TRBD2. V lost 1 base, J lost 4 bases, and 10 bases stayed unmatched. Germline V gene sequence: CDR1 GTSNPN, CDR2 SVGIG (reference sequence). CDR3 size: 18 residues. The CDR3 bases are TGTGCCTGGAGTGCCCTTGGACTAGCGGGAGGGCCTGGAGAGACCCAGTACTTC. Its protein product is CAWSALGLAGGPGETQYF.

The V and J genes are TRBV6-5 and TRBJ2-3; TRBD1 matches at 7 bases. The trim removed 6 bases at V and 5 bases at J, leaving 8 bases unmatched. Germline CDR1 reads MNHEY; CDR2 reads SVGAGI. CDR3 length: 14 amino acids. The DNA for the CDR3 is TGTGCCAGCAGCCGAGGGTCAGGGGGAGATACGCAGTATTTT. This encodes CASSRGSGGDTQYF.

The chain employs TRBV18 and TRBJ2-2; 10 nucleotides line up with TRBD1. Germline values: CDR1 KGHSH, CDR2 LQKENI. The CDR3 totals 15 residues. V was pared by 2 bases and J by 5 bases, with 2 bases of the junction left unmatched. CDR3 DNA sequence: TGTGCCAGCTCACCAGGGACAGGGGTTACCGGGGAGCTGTTTTTT. Translated: CASSPGTGVTGELFF.

The chain recombines TRBV11-3 with TRBJ2-3, with 7 nucleotides matching TRBD1. The trim removed 4 bases at V and 3 bases at J, leaving 10 bases unmatched. Germline V gives CDR1 SGHNT, CDR2 YENEEA. The CDR3 consists of 16 residues. Here the CDR3 DNA reads TGTGCCAGCAGCTCCCAGGGGGTAGGGTCGACAGATACGCAGTATTTT. Its translation is CASSSQGVGSTDTQYF.

The chain employs TRBV29-1 and TRBJ2-1, with 11 bases identical to TRBD2. J was trimmed by 0 bases and V by 6 bases; bases with no gene match: 13. The CDR3 is 18 residues long. CDR1 SQVTM and CDR2 ANQGSEA come from the germline V gene. For the CDR3, the DNA is TGCAGCGTGGCCGGAATAGCGGGAGGGTACTCCTCCTACAATGAGCAGTTCTTC. Translating it yields CSVAGIAGGYSSYNEQFF.

CDR3 amino acids: CASSYSYGGRIYEQYF. The CDR3 DNA reads as TGTGCCAGCAGTTACTCGTACGGAGGAAGAATTTACGAGCAGTACTTC. The chain joins TRBV6-6 to TRBJ2-7; tentative D call: TRBD2 (5 bases). The V gene lost 0 bases and the J gene lost 4 bases, with 16 bases spanning the gap. The CDR3 is made up of 16 amino acids. Germline CDR1 is MNHNY and CDR2 is SVGAGI (reference sequence).

The genes are TRBV30 and TRBJ1-6; D uncertain. The V and J ends lost 2 bases and 14 bases respectively, with 16 bases between them. CDR1 and CDR2 (germline): GTSNPN, SVGIG (reference sequence). The CDR3 length is 13 residues. The DNA of the CDR3 is TGTGCCTGGAGTTCGGGAAGCCCGTCGGCCCTCCACTTT. Protein sequence: CAWSSGSPSALHF.

The chain links TRBV30 to TRBJ1-4, with TRBD1 matching over 11 bases. After removal of 8 bases from V and 3 bases from J, the junction contained 14 bases not matched to a gene. CDR3 length: 17 amino acids. Germline CDR1 and CDR2: GTSNPN and SVGIG (reference sequence). CDR3: CAGTLRDRGVANEKLFF. CDR3 sequence (DNA): TGTGCCGGAACCCTCCGGGACAGGGGGGTTGCTAATGAAAAACTGTTTTTT. Supplemented by reference TRBV30 and TRBJ1-4, the full variable domain reads SQTIHQWPATLVQPVGSPLSLECTVEGTSNPNLYWYRQAAGRGLQLLFYSVGIGQISSEVPQNLSASRPQDRQFILSSKKLLLSDSGFYLCAGTLRDRGVANEKLFFGSGTQLSVL.

V usage is TRBV19 and J usage is TRBJ1-5; 9 nucleotides align to TRBD1. The V gene's germline CDR1 is LNHDA and CDR2 SQIVND (reference sequence). CDR3 length: 15 amino acids. V was pared by 4 bases and J by 1 base, with 2 bases of the junction left unmatched. The CDR3 sequence: CASSTQGASNQPQHF. The CDR3 DNA follows: TGTGCCAGTAGTACACAGGGGGCCAGCAATCAGCCCCAGCATTTT.

The chain couples TRBV27 to TRBJ2-1, with 11 positions matching TRBD2. Looked up from germline, CDR1 is MNHEY and CDR2 is SMNVEV (reference sequence). The J segment lost 4 bases and the V segment lost 0 bases, leaving 2 bases of the junction unmatched. The CDR3 has 16 amino acids. The CDR3 loop is CASSLSGTSGYNEQFF. The CDR3 DNA sequence: TGTGCCAGCAGTTTATCGGGGACTAGCGGATACAATGAGCAGTTCTTC.

This clone was seen a handful of times. The J gene is TRBJ1-6, the V gene TRBV5-4, with 7 bases lining up with TRBD1. Germline V gene data show CDR1 as SGHNT and CDR2 as YYREEE (reference sequence). The J segment lost 6 bases and the V segment lost 4 bases, leaving 7 bases of the junction unmatched. This CDR3 is 15 amino acids long. The CDR3 coding sequence is TGTGCCAGCAGCGTGGGACAGAACGTTAATTCACCCCTCCACTTT. Protein: CASSVGQNVNSPLHF.

This chain's CDR3 is CASSHGQGAGTESGYTF. The CDR3 DNA sequence: TGCGCCAGCAGCCACGGACAGGGGGCGGGCACAGAATCTGGCTACACCTTC. The chain is built from TRBV5-1 and TRBJ1-2; 11 positions agree with TRBD1. This CDR3 spans 17 amino acids. Germline V lookup: CDR1 SGHRS, CDR2 YFSETQ. With V trimmed by 4 bases and J by 7 bases, 15 bases remained unmatched.

The chain joins TRBV19 to TRBJ1-2; the D is unclear. The length of the CDR3 is 12 residues. The V end was cut by 5 bases, the J end by 2 bases, with 6 bases between. Germline V gene lookup returns CDR1 LNHDA and CDR2 SQIVND (reference sequence). CDR3 protein: CASSGQNYGYTF. For the CDR3, the DNA is TGTGCCAGTAGTGGTCAGAACTATGGCTACACCTTC.

The rearrangement links TRBV19 to TRBJ1-3; TRBD1 matches 12 bases. The CDR3 totals 17 residues. Germline assignment: CDR1 LNHDA and CDR2 SQIVND (reference sequence). The trim removed 7 bases at V and 4 bases at J, leaving 11 bases unmatched. The CDR3 region is CASISGQGAPAGNTIYF. Here the CDR3 DNA reads TGTGCCAGTATTTCGGGACAGGGGGCGCCGGCAGGAAACACCATATATTTT.

There are a few counts of this clone. The V and J genes are TRBV10-3 and TRBJ1-1, with 7 positions matching TRBD1. The CDR3 extends over 14 amino acids. Germline lookup yields CDR1 ENHRY and CDR2 SYGVKD. CDR3 amino acids: CATKNRDSEAEAFF. Written as DNA, the CDR3 is TGTGCTACAAAAAACCGGGACAGCGAGGCTGAAGCTTTCTTT.

This clone was recorded once. The chain joins TRBV19 to TRBJ1-4, with TRBD1 matching over 7 bases. From germline, CDR1 is LNHDA and CDR2 SQIVND (reference sequence). V shed 7 bases and J 0 bases; nucleotides not matched to a gene: 5. The CDR3 has 15 amino acids. This CDR3 reads CASMGQSATNEKLFF. The DNA of the CDR3 is TGTGCCAGTATGGGACAGTCTGCAACTAATGAAAAACTGTTTTTT.